This TCR beta chain came from a study of blood T cell repertoires in COVID-19. Participants' reported clinical history set cohort assignment. Cohort 3 recovered donors had two negative PCRs, clearance, or symptom resolution. Looked up from germline, CDR1 is DFQATT and CDR2 is SNEGSKA (reference sequence). Trimming removed 4 bases at V and 5 bases at J, with 8 bases between. This CDR3 comprises 11 residues. Here immunoSEQ multiplex PCR was the method, and the copy in TCRdb shows in-frame clones only, minus some. The sample contains hundreds of thousands of clones, around 90% of which appear only once. V usage is TRBV20-1 and J usage is TRBJ2-5; D not certain. What was sequenced was PBMCs or T cells enriched from blood (not recorded which). This clonotype originated in a woman aged 45-60 years who had recovered from COVID-19. CDR3 sequence (DNA): TGCAGTGCTATGCACGGGGAGACCCAGTACTTC. It specifies CSAMHGETQYF.